The 18 T cell receptor beta chains presented below share a single source sample, sequenced in a study of cytomegalovirus exposure and HLA in healthy donors (TCRdb year 2017). The library came from the immunoSEQ multiplex PCR assay. For the multiplex PCR, a mixture combining 60 forward primers for TCR Vbeta segments and 13 reverse primers for TCR Jbeta segments was used. TCRdb retrieved this table from immuneACCESS and kept in-frame rearrangements only. Not all clones are present; in checked studies, unresolved V genes account for under half, and no reason is known for the remainder. The sample contains 150,000 to 200,000 clones, around 80% of them found a single time. Approximately 1.8% of the sample is taken by the ten largest. The source material was PBMCs. The receptors were sampled from a man between 18 and 35 years old in good health and CMV-seronegative.

CDR3 region: CASSLGTTNTEAFF. The CDR3 region has the DNA TGTGCCAGCAGTTTGGGGACAACGAACACTGAAGCTTTCTTT. J is TRBJ1-1 and V is TRBV27, with TRBD1 as a possible D gene (6 bases). Germline V gene data show CDR1 as MNHEY and CDR2 as SMNVEV (reference sequence). The CDR3 consists of 14 residues. Trimming took off 3 bases at V and 1 base at J, with 9 bases between the two ends.

The V call is TRBV25-1, the J call TRBJ1-1; TRBD1 matches at 7 bases. The trim removed 5 bases at V and 0 bases at J, leaving 3 bases unmatched. This CDR3 spans 14 amino acids. Germline-derived CDR1 and CDR2 are MGHDK and SYGVNS. The CDR3, as DNA: TGTGCCAGCAGTAAGGGACAGATGAACACTGAAGCTTTCTTT. This sequence encodes CASSKGQMNTEAFF.

This clone was found once. The CDR3 loop reads CASSPGQGFSYEQYF. The CDR3 bases are TGTGCCAGCAGCCCCGGACAGGGCTTCTCCTACGAGCAGTACTTC. The chain couples TRBV7-2 to TRBJ2-7; TRBD1 agrees at 8 bases. The CDR3 totals 15 residues. The J segment lost 0 bases and the V segment lost 5 bases, leaving 6 bases of the junction unmatched. Germline loops: CDR1 SGHTA, CDR2 FQGNSA.

The chain recombines TRBV4-1 with TRBJ1-2; 8 bases are a match to TRBD1. Trimming took 3 bases from V and 8 from J; bases not matched to a gene: 11. CDR3 length: 15 residues. The germline V gene has CDR1 MGHRA and CDR2 YSYEKL. As DNA, the CDR3 is TGCGCCAGCAGCCAGGTGGACGGACAGGGAGACGGCTACACCTTC. It codes for CASSQVDGQGDGYTF.

This clone was counted a single time. The genes are TRBV19 and TRBJ1-3; D is perhaps TRBD1 (6 bases). V gave up 6 bases and J gave up 3 bases, with 27 bases separating them. Germline CDR1 LNHDA, CDR2 SQIVND (reference sequence). This CDR3 comprises 19 residues. CDR3 loop: CASRRGQTRTQPFGNTIYF. The DNA of the CDR3 is TGTGCCAGTAGGAGAGGACAGACTCGGACCCAGCCGTTTGGAAACACCATATATTTT.

This clone was picked up a small number of times. The V and J genes are TRBV7-3 and TRBJ2-2; a possible D gene is TRBD1 (6 bases). The CDR3 is 16 amino acids. Trimming shortened V by 5 bases and J by 2 bases, and 15 bases separated the two germline ends. Germline lookup yields CDR1 SGHTA and CDR2 FQGTGA. In DNA form, the CDR3 reads TGTGCCAGCAGCCCCGCCGGGACACCAAACACCGGGGAGCTGTTTTTT. Protein: CASSPAGTPNTGELFF.

The V call is TRBV11-2, the J call TRBJ2-3; D call uncertain. V gave up 5 bases and J gave up 2 bases, with 11 bases separating them. Germline CDR1 reads SGHAT; CDR2 reads FQNNGV. This CDR3 contains 14 residues. In DNA form, the CDR3 reads TGTGCCAGCAGCGGCCGGGTCCACACAGATACGCAGTATTTT. Translating it yields CASSGRVHTDTQYF.

V and J are TRBV6-5 and TRBJ2-7; D might be TRBD1 (6 bases). The CDR3 contains 15 residues. CDR1 is MNHEY, CDR2 SVGAGI, per germline. Trimming stripped 2 bases from V and 1 base from J, with 12 bases between. The CDR3 DNA follows: TGTGCCAGCAGTTACGGAGAGGGGGTATCCTACGAGCAGTACTTC. Protein sequence: CASSYGEGVSYEQYF.

CDR3 sequence (DNA): TGCAGCGCAGCCCAGGGGGATACGCAGTATTTT. It encodes CSAAQGDTQYF. The rearrangement uses TRBV29-1 and TRBJ2-3; D possibly corresponds to TRBD1 (6 bases). In germline, CDR1 is SQVTM, CDR2 ANQGSEA. The CDR3 loop spans 11 amino acids. V was clipped by 7 bases and J by 6 bases, with 11 bases between them.

The gene calls are TRBV6-5 and TRBJ2-7; D is perhaps TRBD1 (6 bases). This CDR3 is built from 15 residues. V lost 2 bases and J 5 bases, leaving 16 bases between the germline ends. Germline V gene data show CDR1 as MNHEY and CDR2 as SVGAGI. This chain's CDR3 is CASSYLGPTGNEQYF. The CDR3 nucleotides are TGTGCCAGCAGTTACCTAGGTCCCACAGGGAACGAGCAGTACTTC.

The J gene is TRBJ1-2, the V gene TRBV6-5, with TRBD1 matching over 8 bases. CDR1 MNHEY and CDR2 SVGAGI come from the germline V gene. This CDR3 spans 13 amino acids. The V segment lost 6 bases and the J segment 5 bases; nucleotides outside the gene matches: 5. In nucleotides, the CDR3 is TGTGCCAGCAGAAAGGGACAGGAATATGGCTACACCTTC. It codes for CASRKGQEYGYTF.

V and J are TRBV6-6 and TRBJ2-3, with 9 bases aligning to TRBD2. Germline V gene sequence: CDR1 MNHNY, CDR2 SVGAGI (reference sequence). There are 14 residues in the CDR3. The ends lost 8 bases at V and 5 bases at J; junction bases unmatched: 8. The CDR3 reads CASPSGLAEDTQYF. The CDR3 DNA follows: TGTGCCAGCCCCTCGGGACTAGCTGAAGATACGCAGTATTTT.

The V call is TRBV7-2, the J call TRBJ2-6; 9 nucleotides align to TRBD1. The CDR3 totals 17 residues. V lost 6 bases, J lost 2 bases, and 8 bases stayed unmatched. CDR1 is SGHTA and CDR2 is FQGNSA in the germline V gene. In DNA, the CDR3 is TGTGCCAGCAGGCCCGGGACAGGGAAGGCTGGGGCCAACGTCCTGACTTTC. Its protein product is CASRPGTGKAGANVLTF.

The gene calls are TRBV7-9 and TRBJ1-1, with 8 bases fitting TRBD1. This CDR3 is built from 15 residues. V shed 6 bases and J 4 bases; nucleotides not matched to a gene: 10. Germline CDR1 SEHNR, CDR2 FQNEAQ (reference sequence). CDR3 sequence reads: CASSRNFQGATEAFF. The CDR3 DNA is TGTGCCAGCAGTAGAAACTTCCAGGGGGCCACTGAAGCTTTCTTT.

The V and J genes are TRBV25-1 and TRBJ2-5; no firm D call. The CDR3 is 15 amino acids. Germline V lookup: CDR1 MGHDK, CDR2 SYGVNS. The V end was cut by 3 bases, the J end by 2 bases, with 13 bases between. This CDR3 reads CASSEWASYQETQYF. The CDR3 DNA is TGTGCCAGCAGTGAGTGGGCCAGTTATCAAGAGACCCAGTACTTC.

This rearrangement joins TRBV6-5 to TRBJ1-1; D is unresolved. This CDR3 region has 11 residues. The V end was cut by 6 bases, the J end by 8 bases, with 10 bases between. Germline CDR1 reads MNHEY; CDR2 reads SVGAGI. CDR3 sequence reads: CASSHEREAFF. Here the CDR3 DNA reads TGTGCCAGCAGCCACGAGCGGGAAGCTTTCTTT.

V gene TRBV11-2 combines with J gene TRBJ2-3; a possible D gene is TRBD2 (6 bases). Deletions cut 2 bases from V and 0 bases from J, with 9 bases between. The germline V gene has CDR1 SGHAT and CDR2 FQNNGV. The CDR3 runs to 15 residues. In DNA, the CDR3 is TGTGCCAGCAGCTTAATTGCGGGGAGCACAGATACGCAGTATTTT. It encodes CASSLIAGSTDTQYF. Full variable domain (outside the CDR3, taken from reference TRBV11-2 and TRBJ2-3): EAGVAQSPRYKIIEKRQSVAFWCNPISGHATLYWYQQILGQGPKLLIQFQNNGVVDDSQLPKDRFSAERLKGVDSTLKIQPAKLEDSAVYLCASSLIAGSTDTQYFGPGTRLTVL.

The rearrangement uses TRBV5-8 and TRBJ1-4; 9 bases match TRBD1. The V gene end was trimmed by 4 bases and the J gene end by 5 bases; junction bases not matched to a gene: 12. This CDR3 comprises 17 residues. Per the germline V gene, CDR1 is SGHTS and CDR2 is YDEGEE. The DNA of the CDR3 is TGTGCCAGCAGCCACGATCTTCCCGGGACAGGGAATGAAAAACTGTTTTTT. Translation gives CASSHDLPGTGNEKLFF.